The 32 T cell receptor beta chains listed next were all sequenced from one sample in a study of blood T cells in healthy people across ages. Through a sample-barcoded 5' primer and a J-beta primer mix, a second PCR was run for roughly 7 to 11 cycles. One entry per CDR3 protein results from TCRdb running MiXCR on the 5' RACE reads. The table has approximately 2,000,000 distinct CDR3 sequences, about 39% seen once. Sequenced material: blood. The source of these receptors is a human donor in good health.

This clonotype was seen ten or more times. The junction differs from germline at one of its ends, possibly a read error. The chain carries TRBV5-1 and TRBJ2-1, with TRBD1 matching 8 bases. The CDR3 has 16 residues. CDR1 and CDR2 from the germline V gene are SGHRS and YFSETQ. The CDR3 sequence: CASSLAGTGSYNEQFF. The CDR3 DNA is TGTGCCAGCAGCTTGGCCGGGACAGGTTCCTACAATGAGCAGTTCTTC.

The sample holds a few counts of this clonotype. The chain employs TRBV6-6 and TRBJ2-4; either TRBD1 or TRBD2 may supply D (5 bases each). The last part of the DNA fits TRBJ2-5 better; the J call may be wrong. CDR3 length: 16 residues. The V gene's germline CDR1 is MNHNY and CDR2 SVGAGI (reference sequence). The CDR3 loop is CASSRQGVGSQQTQYF. DNA for the CDR3: TGTGCCAGCAGTAGGCAGGGAGTAGGGTCACAACAGACCCAGTACTTC.

This clonotype was picked up a small number of times. The J gene is TRBJ2-3, the V gene TRBV20-1; TRBD1 agrees at 9 bases. The CDR3 totals 16 residues. Germline CDR1 is DFQATT and CDR2 is SNEGSKA (reference sequence). V lost 3 bases and J lost 0; bases outside the gene matches: 7. CDR3 amino acids: CSASHRGRGSTDTQYF. The CDR3 nucleotides are TGCAGTGCTAGTCACAGGGGGCGAGGTAGCACAGATACGCAGTATTTT.

V usage is TRBV6-4 and J usage is TRBJ1-1, with 11 bases that match TRBD1. After removal of 6 bases from V and 4 bases from J, the junction contained 4 bases not matched to a gene. Germline CDR1 is MRHNA and CDR2 is SNTAGT. The CDR3 runs 14 residues. CDR3 sequence: CASRGGQGGTEAFF. CDR3 in DNA: TGTGCCAGCAGAGGGGGACAGGGGGGCACTGAAGCTTTCTTT.

This clonotype was observed a few times. The CDR3 reads CATSGFTGGYEQFF. The CDR3 DNA is TGTGCCACGTCGGGGTTCACCGGAGGTTATGAGCAGTTCTTC. This chain connects TRBV6-1 to TRBJ2-1, with a tentative D call TRBD2 (5 bases). CDR1 is MNHNS, CDR2 SASEGT, per germline. This CDR3 spans 14 amino acids. Trimming pared 10 bases from V and 8 bases from J, leaving 21 bases between.

This clonotype was counted many times. The chain carries TRBV29-1 and TRBJ1-1; D remains unclear. There are 12 residues in the CDR3. The V gene's germline CDR1 is SQVTM and CDR2 ANQGSEA. The germline V and J ends were trimmed by 0 bases and 9 bases, with 11 bases remaining between them. CDR3 in DNA: TGCAGCGTTGAAGAGGGTCCCAGTAAAGCTTTCTTT. Its translation: CSVEEGPSKAFF.

The genes are TRBV6-1 and TRBJ1-4; TRBD1 is a possible D gene (5 bases). This CDR3 contains 15 residues. From germline, CDR1 is MNHNS and CDR2 SASEGT. V lost 6 bases and J 7 bases, leaving 18 bases between the germline ends. CDR3: CASSAIGDFIEKLFF. The CDR3 DNA is TGTGCCAGCAGCGCGATCGGGGACTTTATTGAAAAACTGTTTTTT.

The genes are TRBV7-3 and TRBJ1-2; D might be TRBD1 (6 bases). V lost 10 bases and J 0 bases, leaving 21 bases between the germline ends. Germline assignment: CDR1 SGHTA and CDR2 FQGTGA. The CDR3 contains 16 residues. CDR3 DNA sequence: TGTGCCAACACCTCTTCCCTTAGGGGGGCTAACTATGGCTACACCTTC. This codes for CANTSSLRGANYGYTF.

This chain connects TRBV7-2 to TRBJ2-7, with D perhaps matching TRBD2 (6 bases). The J call may be incorrect, as the DNA end agrees better with TRBJ2-5. Germline-derived CDR1 and CDR2 are SGHTA and FQGNSA. This CDR3 spans 14 amino acids. The CDR3 nucleotides are TGTGCCAGCAGCCTTGGAGGGGAGGTAAAGACCCAGTACTTC. Its translation is CASSLGGEVKTQYF.

This clonotype was picked up a small number of times. The rearrangement uses TRBV20-1 and TRBJ2-1, with D possibly being TRBD1 or TRBD2 (6 bases each). Germline CDR1 DFQATT, CDR2 SNEGSKA (reference sequence). CDR3 size: 13 residues. V lost 1 base and J lost 13, with 17 bases in between. The chain's CDR3 is CSARVRGRGPQFF. CDR3 sequence (DNA): TGCAGTGCTAGAGTGCGAGGACGGGGGCCCCAGTTCTTC.

V and J are TRBV12-3 or TRBV12-4 and TRBJ1-2, with D perhaps matching TRBD1 (6 bases). This CDR3 is 13 amino acids long. The V gene lost 10 bases and the J gene lost 6 bases, with 18 bases spanning the gap. In DNA, the CDR3 is TGTGCCACACAGAATGTGGGGGGCAATGGCTACACCTTC. Encoded protein: CATQNVGGNGYTF.

The chain couples TRBV12-3 or TRBV12-4 to TRBJ2-1; a possible D gene is TRBD1 (6 bases). V lost 5 bases to trimming and J lost 0 bases, with 17 bases between them. The CDR3 has 17 residues. As DNA, the CDR3 is TGTGCCAGCAGTATCCGGGACACAGCCCTCTCCTACAATGAGCAGTTCTTC. Translating it yields CASSIRDTALSYNEQFF.

The chain employs TRBV6-6 and TRBJ2-7; D is unresolved. The CDR3 is 16 residues long. Per the germline V gene, CDR1 is MNHNY and CDR2 is SVGAGI (reference sequence). V was pared by 4 bases and J by 1 base, with 17 bases between. The CDR3 protein is CASSSQQAAISYEQYF. For the CDR3, the DNA is TGTGCCAGCAGTTCCCAGCAGGCCGCCATTTCCTACGAGCAGTACTTC.

The chain joins TRBV6-1 to TRBJ2-1; 10 bases are shared with TRBD1. CDR1 is MNHNS and CDR2 is SASEGT in the germline V gene. The junction had 10 bases not matched to a gene; V was cut back by 6 bases and J by 8 bases. The CDR3 extends over 15 amino acids. This CDR3 is CASRDSGTGDYEQFF. In DNA form, the CDR3 reads TGTGCCAGCAGGGATTCGGGGACAGGGGATTATGAGCAGTTCTTC.

The chain links TRBV20-1 to TRBJ2-3; D unclear. CDR3 length: 14 residues. The germline gives CDR1 DFQATT, CDR2 SNEGSKA (reference sequence). With 6 bases removed from V and 6 bases from J, the gap between germline ends came to 19 bases. The CDR3: CSADATRYTDTQYF. The CDR3 nucleotides read TGCAGTGCCGACGCGACACGGTACACGGATACGCAGTATTTT.

This chain uses TRBV7-8 with TRBJ2-1; D perhaps matches TRBD1 (5 bases). The CDR3 is made up of 18 amino acids. The germline CDR1 and CDR2 sequences are SGHVS and FQNEAQ. With 1 base removed from V and 5 bases from J, the gap between germline ends came to 21 bases. The CDR3 loop is CASSLGYQGVRGHNEQFF. The CDR3 bases are TGTGCCAGCAGCTTAGGATATCAGGGCGTCAGAGGCCACAATGAGCAGTTCTTC.

This clonotype was seen a few times. This sequence joins TRBV5-6 and TRBJ2-5, with no clear D. The assigned J gene may be wrong: the sequence end matches TRBJ2-7 better. Germline lookup yields CDR1 SGHDT and CDR2 YYEEEE. This CDR3 comprises 14 residues. The chain's CDR3 is CASSLYLTASEQYF. The CDR3 bases are TGTGCCAGCAGCTTGTATCTTACCGCCTCCGAGCAGTACTTC.

The chain combines TRBV12-3 or TRBV12-4 with TRBJ2-1; 10 bases are shared with TRBD2. This CDR3 spans 16 amino acids. V shed 9 bases and J 0 bases; nucleotides not matched to a gene: 8. In DNA form, the CDR3 reads TGTGCCAGTGTTCTAGCGGGGGTGAACTCCTACAATGAGCAGTTCTTC. It codes for CASVLAGVNSYNEQFF.

The genes are TRBV24-1 and TRBJ2-7, with D perhaps matching TRBD2 (5 bases). The CDR3 covers 13 residues. Deletions cut 3 bases from V and 6 bases from J, with 11 bases between. Per germline, CDR1 KGHDR and CDR2 SFDVKD. The CDR3 DNA follows: TGTGCCACCAGTGATCAGTACCGGGGCGAGCAGTACTTC. This translates into CATSDQYRGEQYF.

The J gene is TRBJ1-1, the V gene TRBV6-5; D not certain. There are 14 residues in the CDR3. Germline V gene data show CDR1 as MNHEY and CDR2 as SVGAGI. The V end was cut by 6 bases, the J end by 5 bases, with 16 bases between. CDR3 sequence (DNA): TGTGCCAGCAGAAGTGCTAACTTGGGGACTGAAGCTTTCTTT. It yields the protein CASRSANLGTEAFF.

To note about this clonotype: The junction differs from germline at one of its ends, possibly a read error. The CDR3 sequence is CSAGGTSGGSDEQYF. As DNA, the CDR3 is TGCAGTGCAGGAGGGACTAGCGGGGGCTCCGACGAGCAGTACTTC. This chain joins TRBV20-1 and TRBJ2-5; 14 nucleotides agree with TRBD2. Near its end, the DNA agrees better with TRBJ2-7, so the J call may be wrong. This CDR3 is built from 15 residues. The V gene's germline CDR1 is DFQATT and CDR2 SNEGSKA (reference sequence).

The chain has TRBV12-3 or TRBV12-4 and TRBJ2-1; the D gene is possibly TRBD2 (6 bases). The CDR3 extends over 16 amino acids. Between the trimmed V and J ends, which lost 2 bases and 7 bases, there was a span of 18 bases. In DNA, the CDR3 is TGTGCCAGCAGTTTATCGACTGGCGGGGTGGAGAATGAGCAGTTCTTC. Residues: CASSLSTGGVENEQFF.

Remarks on this clonotype: The junction departs from germline at one end; a sequencing error may be responsible. The chain uses TRBV4-1 and TRBJ1-5; possible D gene TRBD1, 5 bases. The CDR3 consists of 15 residues. CDR1 MGHRA and CDR2 YSYEKL come from the germline V gene. For the CDR3, the DNA is TGCGCCAGCAGCCAAGACAGGGAGCCCTGGTGGCCCCGGCATTTT. The encoded protein is CASSQDREPWWPRHF.

For this clonotype: An end of the junction differs from the germline gene, which may be a read error. V is TRBV6-5 and J is TRBJ2-3; 7 bases agree with TRBD2. The length of the CDR3 is 15 residues. CDR1 MNHEY and CDR2 SVGAGI come from the germline V gene. CDR3 DNA sequence: TGTGCCAGCAGTCCCGCTTTGACTAGCACAGATAGGCAGTATTTT. Translation: CASSPALTSTDRQYF.

This clonotype occurred many times. The J gene is TRBJ1-2, the V gene TRBV7-9; D unresolved. The germline gives CDR1 SEHNR, CDR2 FQNEAQ (reference sequence). V lost 5 bases and J lost 1, with 2 bases in between. This CDR3 comprises 11 residues. CDR3 residues: CASSNNYGYTF. The CDR3 DNA is TGTGCCAGCAGCAATAACTATGGCTACACCTTC.

This clonotype has only a few counts. This chain links TRBV6-1 with TRBJ2-3; 7 bases map to TRBD1. With V trimmed by 7 bases and J by 3 bases, 4 bases remained unmatched. Germline V gene lookup returns CDR1 MNHNS and CDR2 SASEGT. The CDR3 runs to 13 residues. The CDR3 bases are TGTGCCAGCAAAGGGACAGCGACAGATACGCAGTATTTT. It is translated as CASKGTATDTQYF.

The gene calls are TRBV6-1 and TRBJ1-2, with unresolved D. Germline CDR1 reads MNHNS; CDR2 reads SASEGT. Between the trimmed V and J ends, which lost 4 bases and 2 bases, there was a span of 11 bases. There are 14 residues in the CDR3. The CDR3 sequence is CASSGLGRNYGYTF. As DNA, the CDR3 is TGTGCCAGCAGTGGCCTGGGAAGAAACTATGGCTACACCTTC.

V gene TRBV10-2 combines with J gene TRBJ2-4; tentatively, D is TRBD1 or TRBD2 (5 bases each). The J call is uncertain, as TRBJ2-5 better fits the DNA end. Germline V gene lookup returns CDR1 WSHSY and CDR2 SAAADI. CDR3 length: 14 amino acids. The CDR3 is CASSYSNGGETQYF. In DNA form, the CDR3 reads TGCGCCAGCAGCTACTCCAATGGGGGAGAGACCCAGTACTTC.

The gene calls are TRBV12-3 or TRBV12-4 and TRBJ1-4, with 9 bases aligning to TRBD1. V shed 6 bases, J shed 8 bases, and the junction held 10 bases outside the gene matches. This CDR3 region has 15 residues. CDR3 sequence reads: CASSPILDRGEKLFF. The CDR3 DNA reads as TGTGCCAGCAGCCCGATTCTGGACAGGGGCGAAAAACTGTTTTTT.

The chain links TRBV9 to TRBJ1-2, with D possibly matching TRBD1 (5 bases). Trimming stripped 4 bases from V and 4 bases from J, with 20 bases between. The germline CDR1 and CDR2 sequences are SGDLS and YYNGEE. The CDR3 spans 16 residues. As DNA, the CDR3 is TGTGCCAGCAGCCCCCAGGGTAATCCCCTCCGCTATGGCTACACCTTC. Translating gives CASSPQGNPLRYGYTF.

In the case of this clonotype: One junction end does not reproduce the germline sequence, and a read error may be involved. J is TRBJ1-5 and V is TRBV20-1, with a possible D match to TRBD1 (6 bases). The CDR3 covers 14 residues. Per germline, CDR1 DFQATT and CDR2 SNEGSKA (reference sequence). In nucleotides, the CDR3 is TGCAGTGCTAGAGAGGCGGGGGGCAATCAGCCCCGGCATTTT. Its translation is CSAREAGGNQPRHF.

This clonotype was detected many times. Mismatch with germline at one junction end may stem from a read error. The V gene is TRBV5-1, the J gene TRBJ2-2; 7 bases fit TRBD1. Looked up from germline, CDR1 is SGHRS and CDR2 is YFSETQ. The CDR3 has 14 residues. CDR3: CASSLGQLTGELFF. In nucleotides, the CDR3 is TGTGCCAGCAGCTTGGGACAGCTTACCGGGGAGCTGTTTTTT.